The TCR beta chain described here comes from a study of T-cell memory formation after mild COVID-19. A 5'RACE reaction primed in the constant segment made cDNA libraries of TCR alpha and TCR beta, and these carried sample barcodes and UMIs. TCRdb reprocessed the 5' RACE reads with MiXCR, giving one entry per CDR3 protein. Of about 560,000 distinct CDR3 sequences in the sample, roughly 18% were seen once. As concerns this clonotype: The antigen remains undetermined.

This CDR3 is 15 amino acids long. The J segment lost 6 bases and the V segment lost 1 base, leaving 5 bases of the junction unmatched. The germline gives CDR1 LGHNA, CDR2 YSLEER. Findings and caveats of the study: Whether day 37 second-wave clones are SARS-CoV-2-specific was not confirmed. Largely, contracting CD4+ clones fell within CM and EM, and contracting CD8+ clones within EMRA.

The genes are TRBV4-3 and TRBJ1-5, with 8 positions matching TRBD1. This receptor was obtained from an adult woman who had mild COVID-19 (a few samples of this study predate the infection). Cell type and time point are not known. Sequenced material: PBMCs or a T cell subset sorted from them (not recorded which). The CDR3 nucleotides read TGCGCCAGCAGCCAAGGGTTCGACAGGGGTCAGCCCCAGCATTTT. As protein: CASSQGFDRGQPQHF.